This T cell receptor beta chain was obtained from a study of regulatory T cells in long-lasting Graves disease. The time point is: newly diagnosed GD, antithyroid drugs for less than 3 months. Extracted PBMC RNA gave rise to the TCR library. Construction of TCR beta libraries relied on iRepertoire HTBI primers and on Arm-PCR targeting CDR3 regions. TCRdb ran MiXCR on the multiplex PCR reads and lists one entry per CDR3 protein. The sample holds approximately 490,000 distinct CDR3 sequences, around 16% seen once. J was trimmed by 2 bases and V by 6 bases; bases with no gene match: 4. CDR3 length equals 14 residues. Per the germline V gene, CDR1 is DFQATT and CDR2 is SNEGSKA (reference sequence). These data also featured in a second study, about T cells in Graves' hyperthyroidism and ophthalmopathy.

V gene TRBV20-1 combines with J gene TRBJ2-3; TRBD2 matches 11 bases. The sequences come from peripheral blood mononuclear cells (PBMCs), collected at new diagnosis, from a patient treated with antithyroid drugs. This TCR derives from a man between 40 and 49 years old with Graves disease. DNA for the CDR3: TGCAGTGCCCCACTAGCGGGAGACACAGATACGCAGTATTTT. Translated: CSAPLAGDTDTQYF.